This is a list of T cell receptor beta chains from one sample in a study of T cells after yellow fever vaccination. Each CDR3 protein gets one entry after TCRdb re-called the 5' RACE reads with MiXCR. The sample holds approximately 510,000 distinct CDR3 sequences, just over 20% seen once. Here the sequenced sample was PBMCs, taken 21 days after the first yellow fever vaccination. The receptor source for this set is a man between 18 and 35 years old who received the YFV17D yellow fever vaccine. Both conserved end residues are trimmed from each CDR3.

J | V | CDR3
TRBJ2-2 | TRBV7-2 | ASSQGLAANTGELF
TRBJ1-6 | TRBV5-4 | ATSTGRNSPLH
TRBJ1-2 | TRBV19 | ASSWWQGTMDYGYT
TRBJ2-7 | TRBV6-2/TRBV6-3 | ASSGAVYEQY
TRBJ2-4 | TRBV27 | ASTGAGAFGNIQY
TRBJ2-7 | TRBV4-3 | ASSGRPGNAYEQY
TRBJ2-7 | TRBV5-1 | ATYLGPDGGSYEQY
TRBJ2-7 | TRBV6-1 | ASRSDRGIDEQY
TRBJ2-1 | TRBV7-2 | ASSLVSASYNEQF
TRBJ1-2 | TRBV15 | ATSRAFWGQGDGYT
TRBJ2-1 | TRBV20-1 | STNLADYNEQF
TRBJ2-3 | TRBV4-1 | ASSQDHPPVWGRSTDTQY
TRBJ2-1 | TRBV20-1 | SARARTGAEQF
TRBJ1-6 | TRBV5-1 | ASSLWTEDSPLH